This TCR beta chain was documented in a study of early T cells in non-severe SARS-CoV-2 infection. On the study more broadly: Sequenced material consisted of bulk RNA (from unsorted whole blood), and chains were unpaired.

Individually, cDNA molecules had unique molecular identifiers attached to them. In TCRdb, the 5' RACE reads were re-called with MiXCR into one record per CDR3 protein. Found here are around 50,000 distinct CDR3 sequences, approximately 13% of them singletons; the top ten hold 3.5% to 4.5%. V was clipped by 5 bases and J by 4 bases, with 11 bases between them. The V gene's germline CDR1 is GTSNPN and CDR2 SVGIG (reference sequence). This CDR3 is 13 amino acids long. The material sequenced was whole blood. V gene TRBV30 combines with J gene TRBJ1-4; unclear D gene. This sequence was found in an adult who was a healthcare worker with PCR-confirmed SARS-CoV-2 infection or an uninfected control (not recorded which). CDR3 DNA sequence: TGTGCCTGGTCAGGACGGCTTAATGAAAAACTGTTTTTT. This gives the protein CAWSGRLNEKLFF.